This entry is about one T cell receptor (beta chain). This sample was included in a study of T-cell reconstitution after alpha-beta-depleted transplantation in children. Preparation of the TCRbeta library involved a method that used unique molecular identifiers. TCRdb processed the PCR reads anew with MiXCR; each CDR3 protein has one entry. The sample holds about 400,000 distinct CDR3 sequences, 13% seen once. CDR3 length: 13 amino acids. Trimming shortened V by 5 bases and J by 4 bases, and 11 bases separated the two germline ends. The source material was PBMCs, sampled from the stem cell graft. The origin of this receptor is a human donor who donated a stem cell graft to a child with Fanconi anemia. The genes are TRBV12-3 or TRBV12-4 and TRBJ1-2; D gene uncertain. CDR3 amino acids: CASSLIASYGYTF. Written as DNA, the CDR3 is TGTGCCAGCAGTCTGATTGCGTCCTATGGCTACACCTTC.